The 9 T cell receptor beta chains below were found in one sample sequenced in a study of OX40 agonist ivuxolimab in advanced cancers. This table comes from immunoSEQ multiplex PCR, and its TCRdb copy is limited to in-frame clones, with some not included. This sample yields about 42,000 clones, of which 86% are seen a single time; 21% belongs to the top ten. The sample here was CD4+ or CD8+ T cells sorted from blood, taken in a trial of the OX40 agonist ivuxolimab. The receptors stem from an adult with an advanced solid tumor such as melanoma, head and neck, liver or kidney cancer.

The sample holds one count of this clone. Written as DNA, the CDR3 is TGTGCCGGTAAGGCGGGAAGCACAGATACGCAGTATTTT. Translated, it gives CAGKAGSTDTQYF. The chain links TRBV7-9 to TRBJ2-3, with D possibly TRBD2 on 6 matching bases. Germline lookup yields CDR1 SEHNR and CDR2 FQNEAQ (reference sequence). There are 13 residues in the CDR3. V was clipped by 11 bases and J by 0 bases, with 12 bases between them.

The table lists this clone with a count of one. This CDR3 is CASSQDRGVYGYTF. The CDR3 nucleotides read TGCGCCAGCAGCCAAGATCGGGGGGTCTATGGCTACACCTTC. J is TRBJ1-2 and V is TRBV4-3, with a possible D match to TRBD1 (5 bases). In germline, CDR1 is LGHNA, CDR2 YSLEER. V lost 0 bases to trimming and J lost 4 bases, with 9 bases between them. The CDR3 length is 14 residues.

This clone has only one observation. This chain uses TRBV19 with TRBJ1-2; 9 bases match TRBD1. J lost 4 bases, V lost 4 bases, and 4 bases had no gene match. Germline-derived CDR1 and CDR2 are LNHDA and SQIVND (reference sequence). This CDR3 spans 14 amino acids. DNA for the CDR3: TGTGCCAGTAGTAGGACAGGGGACGCCTATGGCTACACCTTC. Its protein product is CASSRTGDAYGYTF.

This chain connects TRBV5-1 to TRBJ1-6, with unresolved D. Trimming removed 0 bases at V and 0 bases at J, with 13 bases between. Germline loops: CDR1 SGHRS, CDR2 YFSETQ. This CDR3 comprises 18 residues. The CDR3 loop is CASSLGRLESSYNSPLHF. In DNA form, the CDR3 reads TGCGCCAGCAGCTTGGGACGGTTAGAGAGCTCCTATAATTCACCCCTCCACTTT.

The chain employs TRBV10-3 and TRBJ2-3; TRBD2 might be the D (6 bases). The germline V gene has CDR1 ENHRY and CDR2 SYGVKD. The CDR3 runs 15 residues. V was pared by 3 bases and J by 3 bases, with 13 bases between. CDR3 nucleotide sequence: TGTGCCATCAGTGACGGGGGTTTAAGGACAGATACGCAGTATTTT. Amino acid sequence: CAISDGGLRTDTQYF.

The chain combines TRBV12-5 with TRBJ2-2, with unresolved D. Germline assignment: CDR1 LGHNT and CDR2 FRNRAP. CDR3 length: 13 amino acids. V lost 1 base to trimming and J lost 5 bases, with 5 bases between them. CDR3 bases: TGTGCTAGTGGTTTGGGTGGAACCGGGGAGCTGTTTTTT. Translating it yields CASGLGGTGELFF.

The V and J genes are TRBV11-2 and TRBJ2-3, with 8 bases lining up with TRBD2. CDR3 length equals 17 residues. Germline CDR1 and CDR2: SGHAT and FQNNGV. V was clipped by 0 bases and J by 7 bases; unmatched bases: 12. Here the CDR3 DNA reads TGTGCCAGCAGCTTAGAGGGGACTAGTCATCCGTTTTATACGCAGTATTTT. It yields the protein CASSLEGTSHPFYTQYF.

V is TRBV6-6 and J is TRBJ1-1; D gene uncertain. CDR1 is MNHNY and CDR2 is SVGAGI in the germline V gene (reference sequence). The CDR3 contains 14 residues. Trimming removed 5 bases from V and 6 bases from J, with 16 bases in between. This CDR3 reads CASSPPSGAAEAFF. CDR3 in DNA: TGTGCCAGCAGTCCCCCATCGGGCGCGGCTGAAGCTTTCTTT.

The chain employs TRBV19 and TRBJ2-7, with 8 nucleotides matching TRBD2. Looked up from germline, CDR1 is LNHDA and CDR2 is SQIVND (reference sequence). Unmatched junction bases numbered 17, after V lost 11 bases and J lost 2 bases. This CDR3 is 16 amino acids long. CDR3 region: CAQPRGGPTRPYEQYV. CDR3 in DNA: TGTGCCCAGCCCCGGGGGGGACCTACACGCCCCTACGAGCAGTACGTC.